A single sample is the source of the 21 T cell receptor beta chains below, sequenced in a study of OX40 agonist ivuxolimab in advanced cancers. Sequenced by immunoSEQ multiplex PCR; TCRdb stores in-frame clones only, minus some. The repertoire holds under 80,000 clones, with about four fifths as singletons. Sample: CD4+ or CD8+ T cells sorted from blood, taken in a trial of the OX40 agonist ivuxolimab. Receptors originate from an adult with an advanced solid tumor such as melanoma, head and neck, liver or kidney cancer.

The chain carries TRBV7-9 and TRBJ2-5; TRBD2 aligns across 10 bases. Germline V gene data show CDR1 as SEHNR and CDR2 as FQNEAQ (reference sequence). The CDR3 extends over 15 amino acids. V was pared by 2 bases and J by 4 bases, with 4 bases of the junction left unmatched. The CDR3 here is CASSLTWTSGETQYF. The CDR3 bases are TGTGCCAGCAGCTTAACCTGGACTAGCGGAGAGACCCAGTACTTC.

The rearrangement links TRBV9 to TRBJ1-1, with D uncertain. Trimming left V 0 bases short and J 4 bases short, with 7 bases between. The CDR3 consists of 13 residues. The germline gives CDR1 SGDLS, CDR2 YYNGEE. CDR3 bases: TGTGCCAGCAGCGTAGCTGGGAGCACTGAAGCTTTCTTT. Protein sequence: CASSVAGSTEAFF.

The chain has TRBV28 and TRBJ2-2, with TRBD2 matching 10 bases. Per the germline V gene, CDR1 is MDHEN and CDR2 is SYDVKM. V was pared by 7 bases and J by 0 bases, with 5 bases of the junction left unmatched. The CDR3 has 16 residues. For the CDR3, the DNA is TGTGCCAGCAAGAGCGGGGGGGCCCCGAACACCGGGGAGCTGTTTTTT. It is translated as CASKSGGAPNTGELFF. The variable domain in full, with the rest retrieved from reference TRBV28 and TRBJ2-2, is DVKVTQSSRYLVKRTGEKVFLECVQDMDHENMFWYRQDPGLGLRLIYFSYDVKMKEKGDIPEGYSVSREKKERFSLILESASTNQTSMYLCASKSGGAPNTGELFFGEGSRLTVL.

The CDR3 DNA follows: TGTGCCAGCAGCTCCATTACTAGCGGGAGGGCCCGCGCCTACAATGAGCAGTTCTTC. Translation: CASSSITSGRARAYNEQFF. The chain joins TRBV11-2 to TRBJ2-1, with 13 bases identical to TRBD2. The V segment lost 4 bases and the J segment 2 bases; nucleotides outside the gene matches: 11. CDR3 length equals 19 residues. Germline V CDR1 and CDR2: SGHAT, FQNNGV.

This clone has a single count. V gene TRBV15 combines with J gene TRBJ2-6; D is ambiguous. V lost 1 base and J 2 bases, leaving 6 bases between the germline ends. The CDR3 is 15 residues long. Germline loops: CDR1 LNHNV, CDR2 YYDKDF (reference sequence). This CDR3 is CATSRGGAGANVLTF. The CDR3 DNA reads TGTGCCACCAGCAGAGGTGGGGCTGGGGCCAACGTCCTGACTTTC. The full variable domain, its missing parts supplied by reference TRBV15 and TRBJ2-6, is DAMVIQNPRYQVTQFGKPVTLSCSQTLNHNVMYWYQQKSSQAPKLLFHYYDKDFNNEADTPDNFQSRRPNTSFCFLDIRSPGLGDTAMYLCATSRGGAGANVLTFGAGSRLTVL.

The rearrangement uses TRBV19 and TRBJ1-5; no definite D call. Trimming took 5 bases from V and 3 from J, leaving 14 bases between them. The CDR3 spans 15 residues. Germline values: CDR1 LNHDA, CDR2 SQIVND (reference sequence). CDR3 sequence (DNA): TGTGCCAGTAGTTCCCCATACTCCACCAATCAGCCCCAGCATTTT. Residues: CASSSPYSTNQPQHF.

The CDR3 nucleotides are TGTGCCAGCATCATATTACAGGGTATGAACACTGAAGCTTTCTTT. It yields the protein CASIILQGMNTEAFF. This sequence joins TRBV6-1 and TRBJ1-1; weak D call: TRBD1 (6 bases). Trimming removed 7 bases from V and 0 bases from J, with 15 bases in between. This CDR3 region has 15 residues. Germline V gene sequence: CDR1 MNHNS, CDR2 SASEGT.

CDR3 coding DNA: TGCGCCAGCAAGGGGACAGTGAGTCACAATGAGCAGTTCTTC. Its protein is CASKGTVSHNEQFF. The chain links TRBV5-1 to TRBJ2-1; 7 nucleotides match TRBD1. Trimming took 6 bases from V and 5 from J; bases not matched to a gene: 8. This CDR3 contains 14 residues. CDR1 and CDR2 from the germline V gene are SGHRS and YFSETQ.

This CDR3 reads CASSYGNTEAFF. CDR3 bases: TGTGCCAGCTCATACGGGAACACTGAAGCTTTCTTT. The J gene is TRBJ1-1, the V gene TRBV18; D is uncertain. The CDR3 has 12 residues. The germline V gene has CDR1 KGHSH and CDR2 LQKENI. V gave up 5 bases and J gave up 1 base, with 5 bases separating them.

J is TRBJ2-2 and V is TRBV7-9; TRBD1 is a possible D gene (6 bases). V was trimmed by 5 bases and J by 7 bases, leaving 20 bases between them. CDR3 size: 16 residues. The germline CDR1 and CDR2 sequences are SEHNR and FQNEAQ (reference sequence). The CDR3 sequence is CASSDYNMGASGELFF. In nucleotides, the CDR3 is TGTGCCAGCAGCGATTACAACATGGGGGCTAGCGGGGAGCTGTTTTTT.

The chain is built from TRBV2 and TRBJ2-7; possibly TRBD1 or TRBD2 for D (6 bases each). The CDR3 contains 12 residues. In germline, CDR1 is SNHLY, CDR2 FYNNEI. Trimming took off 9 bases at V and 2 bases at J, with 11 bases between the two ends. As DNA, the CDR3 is TGTGCCAGAGGAGGGGGGCCCTACGAGCAGTACTTC. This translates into CARGGGPYEQYF.

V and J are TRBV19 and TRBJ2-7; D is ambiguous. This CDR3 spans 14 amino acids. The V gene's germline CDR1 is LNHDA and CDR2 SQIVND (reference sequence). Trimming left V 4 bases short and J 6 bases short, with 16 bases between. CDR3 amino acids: CASSRDQLFFEQYF. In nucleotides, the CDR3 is TGTGCCAGTAGTAGAGACCAACTTTTCTTCGAGCAGTACTTC.

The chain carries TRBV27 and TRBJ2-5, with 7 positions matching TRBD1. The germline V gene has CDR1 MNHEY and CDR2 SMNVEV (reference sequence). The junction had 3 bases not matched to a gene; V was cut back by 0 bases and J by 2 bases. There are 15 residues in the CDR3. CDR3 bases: TGTGCCAGCAGTTTATCGAGGGACAGTCAAGAGACCCAGTACTTC. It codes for CASSLSRDSQETQYF.

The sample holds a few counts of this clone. CDR3 amino acids: CASSLAISAESPLHF. The CDR3 region has the DNA TGTGCCAGCAGCTTGGCCATTTCAGCTGAGTCACCCCTCCACTTT. V gene TRBV5-6 combines with J gene TRBJ1-6; D ambiguous. Trimming stripped 0 bases from V and 10 bases from J, with 14 bases between. The CDR3 loop spans 15 amino acids. Germline CDR1 is SGHDT and CDR2 is YYEEEE.

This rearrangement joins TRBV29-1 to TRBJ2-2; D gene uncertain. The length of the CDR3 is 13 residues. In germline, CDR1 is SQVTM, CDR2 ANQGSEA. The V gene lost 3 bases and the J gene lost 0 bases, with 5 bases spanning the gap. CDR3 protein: CSVDTANTGELFF. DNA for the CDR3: TGCAGCGTTGACACCGCGAACACCGGGGAGCTGTTTTTT.

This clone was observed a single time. CDR3 loop: CASSLDISGSQETQYF. The CDR3 DNA reads TGTGCCAGCAGCTTAGACATCTCCGGGAGTCAAGAGACCCAGTACTTC. The chain recombines TRBV7-6 with TRBJ2-5; a possible D gene is TRBD2 (6 bases). Trimming cost V 1 base and J 2 bases, with 14 bases left between them. Germline-derived CDR1 and CDR2 are SGHVS and FNYEAQ. The CDR3 runs 16 residues.

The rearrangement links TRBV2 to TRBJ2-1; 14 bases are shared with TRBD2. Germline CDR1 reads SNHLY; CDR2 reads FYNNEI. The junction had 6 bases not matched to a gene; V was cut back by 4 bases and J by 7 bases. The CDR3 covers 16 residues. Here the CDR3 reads CASSGLAGGPGNEQFF. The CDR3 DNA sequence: TGTGCCAGCAGTGGACTAGCGGGAGGGCCGGGGAATGAGCAGTTCTTC.

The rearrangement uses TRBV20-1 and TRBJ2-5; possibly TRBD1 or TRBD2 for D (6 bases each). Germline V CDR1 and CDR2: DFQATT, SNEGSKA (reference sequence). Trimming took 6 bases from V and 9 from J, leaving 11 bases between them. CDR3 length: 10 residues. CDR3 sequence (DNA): TGCAGTGCGGAAAGGGGGGCCCAGTACTTC. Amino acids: CSAERGAQYF.

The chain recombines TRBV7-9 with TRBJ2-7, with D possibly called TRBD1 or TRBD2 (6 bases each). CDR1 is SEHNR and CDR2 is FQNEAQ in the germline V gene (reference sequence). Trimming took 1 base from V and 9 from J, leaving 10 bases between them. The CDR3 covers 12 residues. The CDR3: CASSLEQGGQYF. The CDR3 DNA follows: TGTGCCAGCAGCTTAGAACAGGGAGGGCAGTACTTC.

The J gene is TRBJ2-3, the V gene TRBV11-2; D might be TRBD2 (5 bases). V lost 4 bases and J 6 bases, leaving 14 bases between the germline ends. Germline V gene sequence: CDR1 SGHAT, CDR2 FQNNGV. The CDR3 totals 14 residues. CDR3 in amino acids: CASSSGSGGDTQYF. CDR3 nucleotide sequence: TGTGCCAGCAGCTCAGGCAGCGGCGGGGATACGCAGTATTTT.

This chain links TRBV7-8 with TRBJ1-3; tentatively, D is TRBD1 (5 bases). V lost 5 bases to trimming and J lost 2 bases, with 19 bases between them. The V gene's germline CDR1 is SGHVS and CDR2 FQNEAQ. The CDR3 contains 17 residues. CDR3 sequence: CASSLTNLIRAGNTIYF. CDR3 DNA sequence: TGTGCCAGCAGCCTCACCAACCTCATCAGGGCTGGAAACACCATATATTTT.